This TCR beta chain came from a study of OX40 agonist ivuxolimab in advanced cancers. Clones were read by immunoSEQ multiplex PCR, and TCRdb kept only the in-frame ones, dropping some. The sample includes around 20,000 clones, approximately 86% of them seen just once. Germline loops: CDR1 SGHVS, CDR2 FQNEAQ. This CDR3 region has 14 residues. Trimming removed 1 base from V and 5 bases from J, with 11 bases in between. Anyone with autoimmune disease history or systemic immunosuppression was excluded. The timepoints at which blood was sampled were baseline, cycle 4 day 1, and cycle 7 day 1. The rearrangement links TRBV7-8 to TRBJ2-5; unclear D gene. This TCR was sampled from an adult with an advanced solid tumor such as melanoma, head and neck, liver or kidney cancer. The sequencing here drew on CD4+ or CD8+ T cells sorted from blood, taken in a trial of the OX40 agonist ivuxolimab. DNA for the CDR3: TGTGCCAGCAGCTTAGTTGGAGAGCAGGAGACCCAGTACTTC. Residues: CASSLVGEQETQYF.